This T cell receptor beta chain was identified in a study of blood T cells in healthy people across ages. It was with a sample-barcoded 5' primer and a J-beta primer mix that a second PCR of roughly 7 to 12 cycles was run. MiXCR, applied by TCRdb to the 5' RACE reads, yields one record per CDR3 protein. The sample holds roughly 800,000 distinct CDR3 sequences, around 25% seen once. The CDR3 contains 13 residues. Germline values: CDR1 SQVTM, CDR2 ANQGSEA. J lost 3 bases, V lost 6 bases, and 6 bases had no gene match. In addition, the sample was reused for a study of T cells of mothers and their children.

The rearrangement joins TRBV29-1 to TRBJ2-7; 9 bases fit TRBD1. The clonotype was recovered from a boy aged 10-17 years in good health. The sequenced sample consisted of blood. The CDR3 DNA reads as TGCAGCGTGGAGGGACAGGGTTACTACGAGCAGTACTTC. This translates into CSVEGQGYYEQYF.